These T cell receptor beta chains were read from a single sample in a study of cytomegalovirus exposure and HLA in healthy donors. Assay: immunoSEQ multiplex PCR; the TCRdb copy retains only in-frame clones and omits some. The sample contains 220,000 or so clones, approximately 83% of which appear only once. Sequenced: PBMCs. All receptors derive from a woman aged 25 to 45 in good health and CMV-seropositive. Both conserved end residues are part of each CDR3. The D gene is left open where the match is weak. Size is stated for part of the rows, as once, few or many counts, or as a class when the clone is expanded.

TGCGCCAGCAGTGGTGGGACAGTCGGTGGCTACACCTTC,CASSGGTVGGYTF,TRBV10-1,-,TRBD1,TRBJ1-2
TGCGCCAGCAGCTTGACGACCCCAGGGGTGTGGGGCTACACCTTC,CASSLTTPGVWGYTF,TRBV5-1,-,-,TRBJ1-2
TGTGCCAGCAGCTTCGGACTCTCCAACTATGGCTACACCTTC,CASSFGLSNYGYTF,TRBV7-6,-,-,TRBJ1-2
TGCGCCAGCAGCCAAGATGTGGGACTAGCGGCCTACGAGCAGTACTTC,CASSQDVGLAAYEQYF,TRBV4-3,-,TRBD2,TRBJ2-7
TGCGCCAGCAGCCAAGAAGCGCCGGGTGGCTACACCTTC,CASSQEAPGGYTF,TRBV4-1,-,-,TRBJ1-2
TGTGCCAGCAGCCCCGGGACAGGGTCCTACGAGCAGTACTTC,CASSPGTGSYEQYF,TRBV5-6,-,TRBD1,TRBJ2-7
TGTGCCAGCAGTCCTAGCGGGCAGGGGTACTACGAGCAGTACTTC,CASSPSGQGYYEQYF,TRBV27,-,TRBD2,TRBJ2-7
TGTGCCAGCAGGGCCCCCGGCAGCCCAAAGCGTCAGCCCCAGCATTTT,CASRAPGSPKRQPQHF,TRBV2,once,-,TRBJ1-5
TGTGCCAGCAGCAGAGGACGTCGGACTGCGGGGAATGAGCAGTTCTTC,CASSRGRRTAGNEQFF,TRBV13,-,-,TRBJ2-1
TGTGCCAGCATCGCCTCCCTAGCGGGAGAGGGTACGCAGTATTTT,CASIASLAGEGTQYF,TRBV7-9,once,TRBD2,TRBJ2-3
TGTGCCAGCAGCCGAGGGGGTAGCTACGAGCAGTACTTC,CASSRGGSYEQYF,TRBV7-6,-,-,TRBJ2-7
TGTGCCAGCAAGTACAGGGTCGGATATGGCTACACCTTC,CASKYRVGYGYTF,TRBV21-1,-,-,TRBJ1-2
TGTGCCAGCAGATCTTCGGGGGGGCCCCAAGAGACCCAGTACTTC,CASRSSGGPQETQYF,TRBV6-5,-,TRBD2,TRBJ2-5
TGTGCCAGCAGTTCCCCCTGGGGTAGGAACACTGAAGCTTTCTTT,CASSSPWGRNTEAFF,TRBV28,-,-,TRBJ1-1
TGCGCCAGCAGCCAACCGGGAGAGGGGCATGGCTACACCTTC,CASSQPGEGHGYTF,TRBV4-1,-,-,TRBJ1-2
TGTGCCAGCAGCTTGCATCTTGTGGGTCGGTATGGCTACACCTTC,CASSLHLVGRYGYTF,TRBV5-6,-,-,TRBJ1-2
TGTGCCAGCAGTGTACTCCGAGCGGGATTCTACAATGAGCAGTTCTTC,CASSVLRAGFYNEQFF,TRBV25-1,-,TRBD2,TRBJ2-1
TGTGCCAGCAGACCCGACGGGGCTACAGCCTACGAGCAGTACTTC,CASRPDGATAYEQYF,TRBV28,-,-,TRBJ2-7
TGTGCCTGGAGTTTAGCGGGACCCTCTGGGGAGACCCAGTACTTC,CAWSLAGPSGETQYF,TRBV30,-,TRBD2,TRBJ2-5
TGTGCCAGCAGTTCGACGTCCGGACAGGGATGGGATGAGCAGTTCTTC,CASSSTSGQGWDEQFF,TRBV25-1,few,TRBD1,TRBJ2-1
TGTGCCACCAGCAGTATTAGCGGGAGGCCCGGGGAGCTGTTTTTT,CATSSISGRPGELFF,TRBV15,-,TRBD2,TRBJ2-2
TGTGCCAGCAGACCGAGAGGGGGTCCCGATGAAGCTTTCTTT,CASRPRGGPDEAFF,TRBV6-1,-,-,TRBJ1-1
TGTGCCAGCAGCTCCATACTAGACGGTGAGACCCAGTACTTC,CASSSILDGETQYF,TRBV7-8,-,-,TRBJ2-5
TGTGCCAGCAGCTCCCTAGGCGGGGGAGTATGGAGCACTGAAGCTTTCTTT,CASSSLGGGVWSTEAFF,TRBV5-6,-,-,TRBJ1-1
TGTGCCACCAGCATAATACAGGAGAACACTGAAGCTTTCTTT,CATSIIQENTEAFF,TRBV15,many,-,TRBJ1-1
TGTGCCAGCGCCCGAACGGGGATAGGGGAGCAGTTCTTC,CASARTGIGEQFF,TRBV6-1,-,-,TRBJ2-1
TGCGCCAGCAGCTTGGAATTCGGGGCTATTGAAGCTTTCTTT,CASSLEFGAIEAFF,TRBV5-1,-,-,TRBJ1-1
TGTGCCAGCCAATACCCTCGGACTCAGGGCCTCTTC,CASQYPRTQGLF,TRBV2,-,-,TRBJ2-1
TGTGCCAGCAAGTATAGGGCAGGTTTGACAGATACGCAGTATTTT,CASKYRAGLTDTQYF,TRBV6-5,-,-,TRBJ2-3
TGTGCCATCAGCGATAGACAGAACACTGAAGCTTTCTTT,CAISDRQNTEAFF,TRBV10-3,-,-,TRBJ1-1
TGTGCCTGGAGTGTACAGGGTATAGTATCTTTCTTT,CAWSVQGIVSFF,TRBV30,-,-,TRBJ1-1
TGTGCCAGCAGCTTAGAAGCAGGGGATCCCTACGAGCAGTACTTC,CASSLEAGDPYEQYF,TRBV7-2,-,-,TRBJ2-7
TGTGCCAGCAGCTTACTAGTCCAAGAGACCCAGTACTTC,CASSLLVQETQYF,TRBV7-2,-,-,TRBJ2-5
TGTGCCAGCAGCTTAGCGGGAGGGCTCGTCAATGAGCAGTTCTTC,CASSLAGGLVNEQFF,TRBV11-2,-,TRBD2,TRBJ2-1
TGTGCCAGCAGCCACGTTAGACAGGGGAGGTCCTATGGCTACACCTTC,CASSHVRQGRSYGYTF,TRBV2,-,TRBD1,TRBJ1-2
TGTGCCAGCAGTGAGGTCGGGGTTCCTCGCTACACCTTC,CASSEVGVPRYTF,TRBV6-1,-,-,TRBJ1-2